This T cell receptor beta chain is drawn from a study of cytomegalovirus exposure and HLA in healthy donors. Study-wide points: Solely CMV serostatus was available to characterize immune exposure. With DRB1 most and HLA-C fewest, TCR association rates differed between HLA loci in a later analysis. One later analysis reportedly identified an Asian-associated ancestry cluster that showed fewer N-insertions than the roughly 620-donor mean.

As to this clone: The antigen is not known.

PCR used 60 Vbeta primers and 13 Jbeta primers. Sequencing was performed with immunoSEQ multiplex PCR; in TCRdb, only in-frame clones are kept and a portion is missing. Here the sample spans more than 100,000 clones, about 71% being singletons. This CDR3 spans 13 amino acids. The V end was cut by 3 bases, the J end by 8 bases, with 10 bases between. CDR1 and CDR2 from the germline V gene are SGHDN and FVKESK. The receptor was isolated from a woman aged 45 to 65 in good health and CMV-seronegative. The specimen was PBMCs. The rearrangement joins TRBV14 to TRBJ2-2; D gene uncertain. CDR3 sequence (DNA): TGTGCCAGCAGCCAGATAGTAACTGGGGAGCTGTTTTTT. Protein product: CASSQIVTGELFF.